This T cell receptor beta chain was sequenced during a study of cytomegalovirus exposure and HLA in healthy donors (dated by TCRdb to about 2017). For context, the study as a whole: An earlier analysis of around 600 of the donors reported 276 Gb of sequence data and some 120 million unique TCR beta sequences from about 200 million T cells. In addition to the first cohort of approximately 670 subjects, a separate validation cohort of 100 to 150 different subjects was used. The study was designed to test whether signatures of past pathogen exposure could be identified by cataloging public T cell receptors. Donor age, sex, ethnicity and CMV serostatus were collected together with the repertoire data. In the later analysis, no new phenotypic data were used to find candidate immune exposures; instead, reliance was placed on TCR beta sequences and their occurrence across donors. To decide whether each TCR beta V gene segment behaved as functional or pseudogenic, an earlier analysis of several hundred of the donors relied on high-throughput TCR beta sequencing. In a later analysis, previously published TCR beta repertoires from fewer than 750 donors were re-analyzed and high-resolution HLA genotyping was added so that TCR occurrence patterns could be studied. The genetic ancestry cluster associated with self-reported Caucasian donors included 81% of the roughly 400 genotyped donors. Typing coverage varied by locus: roughly 620-640 donors for A, B, C, DRB1 and DQB1; roughly 500 for DQA1; around 610 for DPA1; under 490 for DPB1. Genome-wide SNP genotypes for about 60% of the 666 donors were used in a later genetic analysis, which treated that subset as a discovery cohort. About 300 gigabases of sequencing data and approximately 85 million unique TCR sequences were included in an early release covering about 620 HLA-typed donors. The study combined high-throughput TCR immunosequencing, statistical association of individual TCRs with disease status, and machine learning to predict cytomegalovirus infection status. The study used immunosequencing to profile the T cell repertoires of around 600 subjects and linked those repertoires to cytomegalovirus serostatus. Roughly 5 DR-DQ haplotypes were handled as single units for association and clustering because linkage in the cohort was strong. On average, roughly 200,000 unique TCR beta nucleotide sequences were sequenced per donor among some 420 genotyped donors of the cohort, with approximately 18% of those sequences being non-productive. All discovery cohort repertoires had been generated on a single sequencing platform. Both class I and class II loci were covered by HLA typing, at four-digit resolution.

Library preparation was by the immunoSEQ multiplex PCR assay. For the multiplex PCR, a mixture combining 60 forward primers for TCR Vbeta segments and 13 reverse primers for TCR Jbeta segments was used. Amplification of the CDR3 region of rearranged TCR beta genes was performed with a multiplex PCR assay on genomic DNA. Amplified TCR beta libraries were sequenced as 87-base-pair reads on the Illumina HiSeq System. The original methods were these. A later analysis counted tens of millions of unique TCR beta chains across the 650 to 700 repertoires, and approximately 11 million of these chains were shared by at least two donors. Raw reads were error-corrected and collapsed into unique sequences with a nearest-neighbor algorithm that merged closely related sequences to remove PCR and sequencing errors. To assign V, D and J gene segments, CDR3 sequences were aligned to IMGT reference sequences. Each retained sequence needed at least a six-nucleotide match to both a V gene segment and a J gene segment. Rearrangements were called productive when the CDR3 lacked stop codons and stayed in frame with V and J; all others were non-productive. CDR3 was defined according to IMGT convention as the region running from the second conserved V-encoded cysteine to the conserved J-encoded phenylalanine. The earlier analysis of about 570 of the donors excluded any sequence lacking an unambiguous match to a single V gene segment. An earlier analysis of over 450 of the donors classified V segments as functional when productive rearrangements were above 56.7% and as segregating when the standard deviation between donors was above 5%. A statistical classification framework was built for diagnosing cytomegalovirus status from the catalog of TCR beta chain sequences. V and J gene assignment, in a later analysis, came from comparing TCR nucleotide sequences with IMGT/GENE-DB human TR gene sequences. Using the TCRdist pipeline, a later analysis assigned CDR3 sequences along with most-parsimonious VDJ recombination scenarios. In a later analysis, each TCR beta chain was defined by its CDR3 amino acid sequence together with its V-gene family, and reads lacking a unique V-gene family were excluded. As a way to deal with suspected cross-contamination and a sequencing artifact, a later analysis dropped roughly 620 nucleotide sequences that were highly shared and had low generation probability. A later analysis calculated a clonal expansion index for each public chain from normalized within-repertoire ranks of inferred template counts. In a later analysis, generation probabilities were computed with a VDJ recombination model fitted to out-of-frame rearrangements, and the resulting probabilities were checked against IGoR. Hypergeometric tests were used in a later analysis to score TCR-TCR, TCR-HLA and TCR-CMV co-occurrence, with a repertoire-size bias correction applied to the TCR pairs. A later analysis estimated false discovery rates by permuting HLA or CMV assignments 20 times. In a later analysis, co-occurring TCRs were grouped with DBSCAN, and TCRdist sequence similarity was added when clustering was performed within HLA-allele-positive subsets. Co-occurrence clustering excluded repertoires with fewer than 30,000 or more than 120,000 public chains, plus five with anomalous nucleotide sharing. TCRdb holds this immuneACCESS table with in-frame rearrangements only. Some clones are missing; in checked studies, unresolved V genes explain under half, and the rest has no known cause. V and J calls and clone size are copied from that table; D and trimming were computed from the DNA. This sample is represented by 60,000 to 90,000 clones; 65% to 90% of them were singletons. Of the sample, under 20% falls within the top ten clones.

The full study reports these points: The study gave a list of around 170 TCR beta chains associated with cytomegalovirus. Because counts were too low, around 17 rarely observed V segments, including chromosome 9 orphons, were left out of the earlier analysis of approximately 580 of the donors. A later genetic analysis reported fewer N-insertions in productive TCRs among donors in an Asian-associated ancestry cluster than the roughly 700-donor mean. The classifier was reported to diagnose cytomegalovirus status with high specificity and sensitivity in both the original cohort and the validation cohort. Because some donors lacked HLA typing at each locus, the association tests relied only on the typed subset. A further reported finding was that TCR beta sequences accurately predicted the HLA-A and HLA-B alleles for most subjects in the first cohort. According to a later analysis, TCR association rates differed among HLA loci, with DRB1 alleles showing the most associated TCRs and HLA-C alleles showing the fewest. An earlier analysis of approximately 540 of the donors showed that most TCR beta V segments appeared in productive rearrangements either about 90% or about 30% of the time, which broadly matched IMGT annotations. According to the authors, the approach could potentially be generalized to other disease states and immunological phenotypes. The only immune exposure information available for the cohort was CMV serostatus. Compared with equally common non-associated chains, HLA-associated TCR beta chains in a later analysis were more clonally expanded and had lower generation probabilities. Presence/absence analyses assumed roughly uniform sequencing depth across donors, an assumption that may not hold. Most TCR sequences were seen in very few donors, while some public TCRs were found in many individuals. The 87-base-pair reads could not distinguish some IMGT-functional V segments, including TRBV6-2 and TRBV6-3, so those segments were excluded. A cluster of highly shared sequence variants was judged likely to represent a technical artifact of the sequencing pipeline. In vitro tests confirmed that a few of the cytomegalovirus-associated TCR beta chains recognize cytomegalovirus antigens. Assigning TCR associations to individual alleles was difficult when HLA alleles, especially DR and DQ, strongly co-occurred. Several of the top co-occurrence clusters appeared to be linked to parvovirus B19, influenza, CMV and Epstein-Barr virus, according to a later analysis. Only TCR beta chains were sequenced in this cohort, and the absence of alpha or paired-chain data limited detectable features. A later genetic analysis associated a missense DCLRE1C variant with V-gene and J-gene trimming of TCR beta chains, and an independent cohort replicated the association. In a later analysis, most CMV-associated TCR beta chains were found to appear HLA-restricted, with HLA associations seemingly driven largely by CMV exposure. A later analysis associated approximately 17,000 TCR beta sequences with specific HLA alleles at a false discovery rate of 0.05. Linkage disequilibrium might explain the correlated functional status among segregating V segments, but an unknown experimental factor could not be excluded.

As regards this clone: The specificity of this receptor is unknown. No base qualities exist here, and no much larger clone lies one base off it. The sample has other DNA sequences that encode this CDR3 too.

The germline V gene gives CDR1 as SGHTA and CDR2 as FQGNSA. The V end gives up 6 bases and the J end 0 bases, leaving 5 bases in the junction not matched to a gene. The CDR3 holds 14 amino acids from the cysteine to the phenylalanine. Only CDR3 DNA is held: 42 bases, read in frame from base 1. The cohort was made up of approximately 670 healthy bone marrow donors. At the time of sampling, every cohort member was nominally healthy, though immune exposures that went unrecorded were likely present. The donor was CMV seropositive and was included in the group of 250 to 350 seropositive cohort members. A peripheral blood sample was provided by each donor, and peripheral blood mononuclear cells were used for TCR beta sequencing. The Qiagen DNeasy Blood Extraction Kit was used to extract genomic DNA from the blood cell samples.

The receptor chain draws on TRBV7-2 and TRBJ2-7; TRBD2 matches 7 bases in the middle. Sequenced: PBMCs. The TCR originated in a man aged 65 to 85 in good health and CMV-seropositive. The bases are TGTGCCAGCAGTCGGCTAGCGGTCTCCTACGAGCAGTACTTC. This encodes CASSRLAVSYEQYF.